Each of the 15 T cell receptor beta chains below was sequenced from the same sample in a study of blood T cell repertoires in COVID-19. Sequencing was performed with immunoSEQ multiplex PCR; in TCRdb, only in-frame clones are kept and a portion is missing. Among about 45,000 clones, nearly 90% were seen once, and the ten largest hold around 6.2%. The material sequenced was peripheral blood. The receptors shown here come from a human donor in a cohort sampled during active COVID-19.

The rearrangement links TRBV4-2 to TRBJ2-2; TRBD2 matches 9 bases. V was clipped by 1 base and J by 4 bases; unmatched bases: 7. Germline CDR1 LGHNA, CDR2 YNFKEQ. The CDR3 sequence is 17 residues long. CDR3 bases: TGTGCCAGCAGCCAAGCTCCAGCGGGGGGCGGCACCGGGGAGCTGTTTTTT. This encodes CASSQAPAGGGTGELFF.

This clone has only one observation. In nucleotides, the CDR3 is TGTGCCAGCAGCTTACCTGCAGGGACCTACAATGAGCAGTTCTTC. This encodes CASSLPAGTYNEQFF. The chain uses TRBV7-9 and TRBJ2-1, with D possibly being TRBD1 (5 bases). This CDR3 has 15 amino acids. Germline lookup yields CDR1 SEHNR and CDR2 FQNEAQ (reference sequence). V was pared by 2 bases and J by 2 bases, with 10 bases between. Based on the CDR3 plus reference TRBV7-9 and TRBJ2-1, the full variable domain is DTGVSQNPRHKITKRGQNVTFRCDPISEHNRLYWYRQTLGQGPEFLTYFQNEAQLEKSRLLSDRFSAERPKGSFSTLEIQRTEQGDSAMYLCASSLPAGTYNEQFFGPGTRLTVL.

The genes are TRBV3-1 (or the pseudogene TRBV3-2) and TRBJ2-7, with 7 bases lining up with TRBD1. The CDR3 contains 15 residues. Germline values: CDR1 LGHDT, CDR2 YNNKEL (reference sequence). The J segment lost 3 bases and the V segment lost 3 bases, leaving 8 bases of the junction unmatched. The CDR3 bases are TGTGCCAGCAGCCAGGGGGACAGCCGCTACTACGAGCAGTACTTC. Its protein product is CASSQGDSRYYEQYF.

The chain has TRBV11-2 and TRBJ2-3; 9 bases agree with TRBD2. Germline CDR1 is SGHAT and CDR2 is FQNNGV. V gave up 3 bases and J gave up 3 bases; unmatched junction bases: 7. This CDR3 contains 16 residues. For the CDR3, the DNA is TGTGCCAGCAGCTTTTCAAAGCGGGGGGCTACAGATACGCAGTATTTT. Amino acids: CASSFSKRGATDTQYF.

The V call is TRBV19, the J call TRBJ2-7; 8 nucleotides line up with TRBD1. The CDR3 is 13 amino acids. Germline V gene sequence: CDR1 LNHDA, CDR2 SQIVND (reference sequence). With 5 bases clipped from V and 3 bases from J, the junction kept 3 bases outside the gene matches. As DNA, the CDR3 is TGTGCCAGTAGTGTTGACAGGGGCTACGAGCAGTACTTC. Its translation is CASSVDRGYEQYF.

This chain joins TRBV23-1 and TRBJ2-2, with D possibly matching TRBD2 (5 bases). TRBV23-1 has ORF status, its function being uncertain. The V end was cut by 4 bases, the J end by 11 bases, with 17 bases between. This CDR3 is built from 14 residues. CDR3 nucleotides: TGCGCCAGCAGTCTGGCAGTCCCGGGGTTTGAGCTGTTTTTT. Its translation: CASSLAVPGFELFF.

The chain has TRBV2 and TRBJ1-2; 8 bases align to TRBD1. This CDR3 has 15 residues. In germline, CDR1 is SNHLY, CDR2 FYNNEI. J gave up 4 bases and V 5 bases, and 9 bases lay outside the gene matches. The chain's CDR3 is CASSMTKTGVYGYTF. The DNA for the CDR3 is TGTGCCAGCAGTATGACTAAGACAGGGGTCTATGGCTACACCTTC. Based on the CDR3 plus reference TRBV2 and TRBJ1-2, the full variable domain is EPEVTQTPSHQVTQMGQEVILRCVPISNHLYFYWYRQILGQKVEFLVSFYNNEISEKSEIFDDQFSVERPDGSNFTLKIRSTKLEDSAMYFCASSMTKTGVYGYTFGSGTRLTVV.

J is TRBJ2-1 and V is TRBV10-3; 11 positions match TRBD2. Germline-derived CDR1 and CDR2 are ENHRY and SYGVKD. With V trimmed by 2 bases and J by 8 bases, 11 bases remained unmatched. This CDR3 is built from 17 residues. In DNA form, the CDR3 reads TGTGCCATCAGTGAGGGGATTTTAGCGGGAGGGGGCGATGAGCAGTTCTTC. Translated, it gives CAISEGILAGGGDEQFF.

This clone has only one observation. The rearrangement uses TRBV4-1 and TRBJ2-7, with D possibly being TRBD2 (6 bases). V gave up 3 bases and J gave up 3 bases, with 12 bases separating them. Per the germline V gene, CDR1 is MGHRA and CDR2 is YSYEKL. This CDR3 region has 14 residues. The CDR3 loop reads CASSQGPGVYEQYF. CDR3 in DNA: TGCGCCAGCAGCCAGGGTCCGGGAGTCTACGAGCAGTACTTC.

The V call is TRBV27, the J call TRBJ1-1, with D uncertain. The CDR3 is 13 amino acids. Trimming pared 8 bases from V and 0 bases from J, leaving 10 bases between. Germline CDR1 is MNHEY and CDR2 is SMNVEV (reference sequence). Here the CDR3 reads CASHPGVNTEAFF. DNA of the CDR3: TGTGCCAGCCACCCCGGGGTGAACACTGAAGCTTTCTTT.

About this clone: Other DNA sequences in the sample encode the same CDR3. The CDR3 DNA reads as TGTGCCAGCAGCCGCTCAGGGGGTGCAACTAATGAAAAACTGTTTTTT. Its translation is CASSRSGGATNEKLFF. V is TRBV7-9 and J is TRBJ1-4, with TRBD1 identical over 7 bases. CDR3 length: 16 amino acids. Germline lookup yields CDR1 SEHNR and CDR2 FQNEAQ (reference sequence). Losses at the gene ends were 5 bases for V and 0 bases for J; bases not matched to a gene: 6. Filled out from reference TRBV7-9 and TRBJ1-4, the complete variable domain reads DTGVSQNPRHKITKRGQNVTFRCDPISEHNRLYWYRQTLGQGPEFLTYFQNEAQLEKSRLLSDRFSAERPKGSFSTLEIQRTEQGDSAMYLCASSRSGGATNEKLFFGSGTQLSVL.

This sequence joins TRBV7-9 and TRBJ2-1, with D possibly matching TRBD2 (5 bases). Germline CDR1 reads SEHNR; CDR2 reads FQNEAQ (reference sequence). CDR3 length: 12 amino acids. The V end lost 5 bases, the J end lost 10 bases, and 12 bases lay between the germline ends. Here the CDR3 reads CASSPPGKEQFF. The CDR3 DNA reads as TGTGCCAGCAGCCCACCCGGGAAGGAGCAGTTCTTC.

The CDR3 DNA sequence: TGTGCCAGCAGTGACAGGGGGACAGTCATCACCTTC. It encodes CASSDRGTVITF. This chain links TRBV6-2 or TRBV6-3 with TRBJ1-2, with 9 bases lining up with TRBD1. Germline lookup yields CDR1 MNHEY and CDR2 SVGEGT. This CDR3 is built from 12 residues. The J segment lost 13 bases and the V segment lost 5 bases, leaving 8 bases of the junction unmatched.

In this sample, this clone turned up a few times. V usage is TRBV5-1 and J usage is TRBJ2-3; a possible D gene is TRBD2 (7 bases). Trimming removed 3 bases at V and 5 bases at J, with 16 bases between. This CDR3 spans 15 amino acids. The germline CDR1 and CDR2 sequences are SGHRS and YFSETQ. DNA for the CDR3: TGCGCCAGCAGCTGGTACGGGGGGCCGGGAGATACGCAGTATTTT. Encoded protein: CASSWYGGPGDTQYF.

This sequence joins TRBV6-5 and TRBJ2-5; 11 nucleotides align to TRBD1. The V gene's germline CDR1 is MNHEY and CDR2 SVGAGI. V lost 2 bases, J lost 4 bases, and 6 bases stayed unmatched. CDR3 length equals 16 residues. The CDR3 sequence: CASSYRDRGRGETQYF. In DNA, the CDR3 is TGTGCCAGCAGTTACAGGGACAGGGGGAGAGGAGAGACCCAGTACTTC.